One sample yielded the 17 T cell receptor beta chains listed below, sequenced in a study of T cell clonality in common variable immunodeficiency. General study points: Fewer deletions and N-nucleotide insertions were reportedly seen in common variable immunodeficiency TCR beta sequences.

Antigen specificity for these receptors is unknown. Sequenced by immunoSEQ multiplex PCR; TCRdb stores in-frame clones only, minus some. There are approximately 21,000 clones in the sample, none observed a single time. The specimen sequenced was peripheral blood mononuclear cells. These receptors were taken from a human donor with common variable immunodeficiency.

Of note for this clone: The read gets to within 3 residues of the CDR3 end, and the germline J gene fills in the rest. The chain has TRBV2 and TRBJ2-7, with 11 nucleotides matching TRBD2. CDR3 length: 14 amino acids. In germline, CDR1 is SNHLY, CDR2 FYNNEI. J was trimmed by 1 base and V by 5 bases; bases with no gene match: 1. The part of the CDR3 DNA that was read is TGTGCCAGCAGTCTAGCGGGAGGTTCCTACGAG. This codes for CASSLAGGSYE. The whole CDR3 sequence is CASSLAGGSYEQYF.

Comments on this clone: The read comes to an end 3 residues before the CDR3 does, leaving the germline J gene to fill in the end. V gene TRBV7-2 combines with J gene TRBJ1-5; D not certain. V lost 1 base, J lost 3 bases, and 10 bases lay in between. Per germline, CDR1 SGHTA and CDR2 FQGNSA. The CDR3 sequence is 15 residues long. Incomplete CDR3 DNA: TGTGCCAGCAGCTTAGTCCGAGGACTCAATCAGCCC. It encodes CASSLVRGLNQP. The whole CDR3 sequence is CASSLVRGLNQPQHF. Using reference TRBV7-2 and TRBJ1-5 for the parts outside the CDR3, the full variable domain is GAGVSQSPSNKVTEKGKDVELRCDPISGHTALYWYRQSLGQGLEFLIYFQGNSAPDKSGLPSDRFSAERTGGSVSTLTIQRTQQEDSAVYLCASSLVRGLNQPQHFGDGTRLSIL.

On this clone: The read ends 3 residues before the CDR3 terminus; that terminus is restored from the germline J gene. The gene calls are TRBV19 and TRBJ1-2; no definite D call. Per the germline V gene, CDR1 is LNHDA and CDR2 is SQIVND (reference sequence). The CDR3 spans 12 residues. Trimming pared 3 bases from V and 4 bases from J, leaving 6 bases between. The part of the CDR3 DNA that was read is TGTGCCAGTAGTATCACGGGCTATGGC. Translation: CASSITGYG. The whole CDR3 protein reads CASSITGYGYTF.

Concerning this clone itself: Sequencing ends 3 residues short of the CDR3 end; the germline J gene provides the rest. The chain recombines TRBV6-1 with TRBJ1-2, with D hard to call. Germline V CDR1 and CDR2: MNHNS, SASEGT. Trimming took 2 bases from V and 2 from J, leaving 6 bases between them. The CDR3 extends over 13 amino acids. Incomplete CDR3 DNA: TGTGCCAGCAGTGAAAAGGGCAACTATGGC. Residues: CASSEKGNYG. The full CDR3 protein reads CASSEKGNYGYTF.

About this clone: The read is 3 residues too short to cover the CDR3 end, so that end is filled in from the germline J gene. The chain combines TRBV18 with TRBJ2-2, with D unresolved. CDR3 length equals 15 residues. V lost 3 bases and J lost 0, with 8 bases in between. Germline CDR1 is KGHSH and CDR2 is LQKENI. The CDR3 reads CASSPGQPNTGELFF. CDR3 DNA, as far as it was read: TGTGCCAGCTCACCTGGGCAGCCGAACACCGGGGAG.

In the case of this clone: The DNA ends 3 residues before the CDR3 does, and the rest of the CDR3 is filled in from the germline J gene. The V and J genes are TRBV7-9 and TRBJ2-7; 14 bases align to TRBD2. Germline CDR1 SEHNR, CDR2 FQNEAQ (reference sequence). After removal of 5 bases from V and 5 bases from J, the junction contained 5 bases not matched to a gene. The CDR3 covers 15 residues. The CDR3 here is CASSPRTSGRNEQYF. CDR3 DNA (partial): TGTGCCAGCAGCCCTAGGACTAGCGGGAGGAACGAG.

This clone was detected only a few times. The CDR3 end lies 3 residues beyond the end of the read and is filled in from the germline J gene. The V and J genes are TRBV7-2 and TRBJ2-5; 15 bases agree with TRBD2. Germline V gene data show CDR1 as SGHTA and CDR2 as FQGNSA. After removal of 4 bases from V and 7 bases from J, the junction contained 4 bases not matched to a gene. The CDR3 has 15 amino acids. The part of the CDR3 DNA that was read is TGTGCCAGCAGCTGGGGGGGACTAGCGGGAGGGACC. The encoded protein is CASSWGGLAGGT. The complete CDR3 reads CASSWGGLAGGTQYF.

This clone was detected a few times. Partial CDR3 DNA: TGTGCCAGCAGCTCTGGGACTAGCGTCGATACG. As protein: CASSSGTSVDT. The entire CDR3 is CASSSGTSVDTQYF. J is TRBJ2-3 and V is TRBV7-2; 10 positions agree with TRBD2. The DNA ends 3 residues before the CDR3 does, and the rest of the CDR3 is filled in from the germline J gene. This CDR3 contains 14 residues. Looked up from germline, CDR1 is SGHTA and CDR2 is FQGNSA. J gave up 6 bases and V 4 bases, and 4 bases lay outside the gene matches.

For this clone: The read falls 3 residues short of the CDR3 end, and the missing part is taken from the germline J gene. The J gene is TRBJ2-3, the V gene TRBV5-1, with TRBD2 matching 9 bases. In germline, CDR1 is SGHRS, CDR2 YFSETQ. CDR3 length equals 16 residues. V trimming: 7 bases; J trimming: 0 bases; junction bases outside the gene matches: 9. CDR3 protein: CASRRWAGGSTDTQYF. The part of the CDR3 DNA that was read is TGCGCCAGCCGCCGGTGGGCGGGGGGGAGCACAGATACG.

With regard to this clone: The read halts 3 residues ahead of the CDR3 end, with the missing end drawn from the germline J gene. The chain has TRBV19 and TRBJ1-5; 9 bases are a match to TRBD1. Germline V gives CDR1 LNHDA, CDR2 SQIVND (reference sequence). This CDR3 has 16 amino acids. The V gene end was trimmed by 7 bases and the J gene end by 3 bases; junction bases not matched to a gene: 10. CDR3 bases read: TGTGCCAGTACCAATAAGGACAGGGGCTACAATCAGCCC. Protein product: CASTNKDRGYNQP. The full CDR3 sequence reads CASTNKDRGYNQPQHF.

On this clone: The read ends 3 residues shy of where the CDR3 ends; the end is completed using the germline J gene. The V call is TRBV7-6, the J call TRBJ2-3, with TRBD1 identical over 7 bases. V lost 4 bases to trimming and J lost 5 bases; unmatched junction nucleotides: 6. This CDR3 is built from 14 residues. Germline loops: CDR1 SGHVS, CDR2 FNYEAQ. The CDR3 spells CASSYDQGVDTQYF. The sequenced CDR3 bases are TGTGCCAGCAGCTATGACCAGGGGGTAGATACG.

This clone was picked up a small number of times. The read stops 3 residues short of the end of the CDR3; the missing end is completed from the germline J gene. The rearrangement links TRBV18 to TRBJ1-2, with D maybe TRBD1 (6 bases). The CDR3 sequence is 16 residues long. From germline, CDR1 is KGHSH and CDR2 LQKENI. V was shortened by 2 bases and J by 7 bases, with 20 bases between the two germline ends. The CDR3 sequence: CASSPDSGVGVRGYTF. The part of the CDR3 DNA that was read is TGTGCCAGCTCACCAGACTCAGGGGTTGGAGTACGTGGC.

The table lists this clone with many counts. The read ends 3 residues before the CDR3 terminus; that terminus is restored from the germline J gene. The rearrangement joins TRBV19 to TRBJ2-6; D uncertain. Per germline, CDR1 LNHDA and CDR2 SQIVND (reference sequence). This CDR3 has 15 amino acids. V was shortened by 5 bases and J by 3 bases, with 11 bases between the two germline ends. CDR3 bases read: TGTGCCAGTAGTGCCCCAGGTCGTGGGGCCAACGTC. This codes for CASSAPGRGANV. The full CDR3 protein reads CASSAPGRGANVLTF.

This clone was counted between two and nine times. The read ends 3 residues early relative to the CDR3; the germline J gene fills the gap. The V and J genes are TRBV18 and TRBJ1-2, with a weak D call TRBD1 (6 bases). CDR3 size: 13 residues. V gave up 6 bases and J gave up 6 bases, with 14 bases separating them. Germline V gene sequence: CDR1 KGHSH, CDR2 LQKENI. The CDR3 DNA, read in part, is TGTGCCAGCTCGCTACAGGGAATTGATGGC. The encoded protein is CASSLQGIDG. The full-length CDR3 reads as CASSLQGIDGYTF.

By share, this clone counts as medium-sized. The CDR3 end falls 3 residues outside the read, so it is completed with the germline J gene. V usage is TRBV20-1 and J usage is TRBJ2-3, with 8 bases identical to TRBD2. Trimming removed 3 bases from V and 1 base from J; junction bases left unmatched: 3. Germline V gene lookup returns CDR1 DFQATT and CDR2 SNEGSKA (reference sequence). This CDR3 spans 14 amino acids. CDR3: CSASLAGRTDTQYF. Partial CDR3 DNA: TGCAGTGCTAGCTTAGCGGGGCGCACAGATACG.

Within the sample, this clone is medium-sized. The CDR3 is cut off 3 residues early in the read; its end comes from the germline J gene. The J gene is TRBJ1-2, the V gene TRBV5-1; TRBD1 aligns across 7 bases. V was clipped by 5 bases and J by 4 bases; unmatched bases: 14. The CDR3 runs to 16 residues. Germline CDR1 reads SGHRS; CDR2 reads YFSETQ. The CDR3 loop is CASRPTVGQISYGYTF. Incomplete CDR3 DNA: TGCGCCAGCAGACCTACCGTGGGACAGATAAGCTATGGC.

Concerning this clone itself: The sequenced fragment ends 3 residues before the CDR3 boundary, so the rest is inferred from the germline J gene. The chain carries TRBV19 and TRBJ2-5; 8 positions match TRBD1. Per germline, CDR1 LNHDA and CDR2 SQIVND (reference sequence). Trimming took 7 bases from V and 5 from J; bases not matched to a gene: 9. The CDR3 is 14 residues long. The sequenced part of the CDR3 DNA is TGTGCCAGTAAAAACAGGGGGACGAGGGAGACC. This translates into CASKNRGTRET. The whole CDR3 is CASKNRGTRETQYF.